This T cell receptor beta chain was identified in a study of metastatic and nonmetastatic thyroid tumors. Germline values: CDR1 SGHRS, CDR2 YFSETQ. The CDR3 length is 17 residues. V shed 0 bases and J 6 bases; nucleotides not matched to a gene: 8. This clone was counted at least ten times. Methods used by the authors: Construction of a distant-metastasis classifier for papillary thyroid cancer relied on CDR3 differences across clinicopathological groups. MiXCR re-clonotyped the PCR reads for TCRdb. The V and J calls, along with clone size, are taken from TCRdb and not from the paper's own processing. The sample yields more than 10,000 clones, about 12% seen once. Prior to thyroid surgery, none of the patients had received any treatment.

This sequence was found in a female donor with papillary thyroid cancer or a benign thyroid nodule (not recorded which). Some clones in this sample may be carry-over from other donors' samples. The chain employs TRBV5-1 and TRBJ2-1; 11 bases line up with TRBD2. Source material: blood. The CDR3 DNA reads TGCGCCAGCAGCTTGGCCGTCCGGCTAGCGGGGGGCAATGAGCAGTTCTTC. This translates into CASSLAVRLAGGNEQFF. The variable domain in full, with the rest retrieved from reference TRBV5-1 and TRBJ2-1, is KAGVTQTPRYLIKTRGQQVTLSCSPISGHRSVSWYQQTPGQGLQFLFEYFSETQRNKGNFPGRFSGRQFSNSRSEMNVSTLELGDSALYLCASSLAVRLAGGNEQFFGPGTRLTVL.